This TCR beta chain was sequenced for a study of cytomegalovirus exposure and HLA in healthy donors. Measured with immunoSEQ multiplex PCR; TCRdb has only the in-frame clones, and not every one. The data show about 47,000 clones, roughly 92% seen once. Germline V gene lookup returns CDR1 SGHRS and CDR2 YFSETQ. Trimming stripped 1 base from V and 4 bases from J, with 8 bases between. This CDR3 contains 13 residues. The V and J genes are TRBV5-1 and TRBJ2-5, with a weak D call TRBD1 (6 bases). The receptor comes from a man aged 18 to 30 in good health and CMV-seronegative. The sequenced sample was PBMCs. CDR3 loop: CASSLRGGETQYF. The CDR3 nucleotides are TGCGCCAGCAGCTTGCGAGGGGGAGAGACCCAGTACTTC.